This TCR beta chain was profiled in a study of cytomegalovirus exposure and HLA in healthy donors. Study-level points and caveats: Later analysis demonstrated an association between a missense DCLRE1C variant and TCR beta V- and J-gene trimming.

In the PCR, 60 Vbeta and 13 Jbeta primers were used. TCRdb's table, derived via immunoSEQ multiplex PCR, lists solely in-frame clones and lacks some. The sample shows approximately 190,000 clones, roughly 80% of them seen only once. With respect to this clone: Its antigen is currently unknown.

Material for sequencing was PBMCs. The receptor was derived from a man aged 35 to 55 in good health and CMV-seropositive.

The CDR3: CASSLGWTSGTGELFF. The CDR3 DNA sequence: TGTGCCAGCAGCTTAGGTTGGACTAGCGGCACCGGGGAGCTGTTTTTT. The rearrangement links TRBV7-2 to TRBJ2-2; 10 positions match TRBD2. Losses at the gene ends were 1 base for V and 4 bases for J; bases not matched to a gene: 3. This CDR3 is 16 amino acids long. CDR1 is SGHTA and CDR2 is FQGNSA in the germline V gene. Supplemented by reference TRBV7-2 and TRBJ2-2, the full variable domain reads GAGVSQSPSNKVTEKGKDVELRCDPISGHTALYWYRQSLGQGLEFLIYFQGNSAPDKSGLPSDRFSAERTGGSVSTLTIQRTQQEDSAVYLCASSLGWTSGTGELFFGEGSRLTVL.